The entry below describes one T cell receptor beta chain. This record comes from a study of T cell changes during pregnancy in multiple sclerosis. Sequencing was performed with immunoSEQ multiplex PCR; in TCRdb, only in-frame clones are kept and a portion is missing. Of tens of thousands of clones listed, 93% are singletons. Germline V gives CDR1 SGHVS, CDR2 FQNEAQ. This CDR3 is built from 15 residues. Germline trimming cut 5 bases from V and 5 bases from J; bases unmatched to any gene: 10. The sample in question was CD8+ T cells from peripheral blood mononuclear cells, obtained in the second trimester of pregnancy. The receptor was isolated from a female donor with multiple sclerosis, enrolled in a pregnancy study. The chain has TRBV7-8 and TRBJ2-5, with TRBD1 identical over 8 bases. DNA for the CDR3: TGTGCCAGCAGCCAGGGGGACAGGAAGAGGGAGACCCAGTACTTC. Residues: CASSQGDRKRETQYF.